This T cell receptor (beta chain) was captured by sequencing in a study of blood T cell repertoires in COVID-19. Study summary: The United States, Italy and Spain supplied acute and convalescent COVID-19 samples. In each case, the material was cDNA or gDNA derived from T cells, B-cell-depleted T cells, or PBMCs.

Germline lookup yields CDR1 MGHRA and CDR2 YSYEKL. The CDR3 consists of 15 residues. The V and J ends lost 3 bases and 5 bases respectively, with 16 bases between them. Per the original methods: Amplification from reference gene primers served as the basis for estimated nucleated cell counts. Profiling relied on immunoSEQ multiplex PCR, and the TCRdb table lists in-frame clones only, not all of them. The DNA gave D and trimming, while V, J and clone size come from that table. This table holds 40,000 to 60,000 clones, about 88% found once. The origin of this receptor is a man aged 50-59 years with active COVID-19. The sample comprised peripheral blood. V is TRBV4-1 and J is TRBJ2-5; the D gene is possibly TRBD2 (7 bases). In DNA, the CDR3 is TGCGCCAGCAGCCATATCGGGGGGCTCGACGAGACCCAGTACTTC. Translated, it gives CASSHIGGLDETQYF.